What follows is one T cell receptor beta chain and its context. This entry belongs to a study of T cells expressing NK-cell markers. Study-level background: Sorted CD3+CD56+NKG2C+, CD3+CD56+NKG2C- and CD3+CD56-NKG2C+ T cells provided the TCR beta repertoires. HCMV seropositivity marked most of the eight sequenced donors; one was seronegative.

UMIs accompanied the 5'RACE template switching by which TCR beta cDNA was made. Reanalyzing the 5' RACE reads, TCRdb keeps one entry per CDR3 protein, without DNA. The sample includes a few hundred thousand distinct CDR3 sequences. This CDR3 contains 13 residues. Germline V CDR1 and CDR2: MNHNS, SASEGT. This sequence joins TRBV6-1 and TRBJ2-4; TCRdb calls TRBD1, which cannot be checked without DNA. The material sequenced was blood T cells: a sorted CD56 or NKG2C T cell subset, CD4+ or CD8+ T cells, or bulk PBMC T cells (not recorded which). This sequence was found in a man aged 18-70 years in good health. CDR3 residues: CASRQEAKNIQYF.